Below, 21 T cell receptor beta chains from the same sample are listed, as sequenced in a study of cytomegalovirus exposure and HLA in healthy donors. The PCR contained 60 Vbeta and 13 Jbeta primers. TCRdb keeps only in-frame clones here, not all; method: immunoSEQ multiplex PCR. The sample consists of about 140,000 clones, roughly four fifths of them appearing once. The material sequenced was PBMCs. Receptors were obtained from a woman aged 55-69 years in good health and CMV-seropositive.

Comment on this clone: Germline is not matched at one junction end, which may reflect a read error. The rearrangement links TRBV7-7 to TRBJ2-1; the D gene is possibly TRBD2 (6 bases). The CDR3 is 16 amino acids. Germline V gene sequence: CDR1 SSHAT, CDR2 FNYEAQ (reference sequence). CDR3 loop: CASSWGTPSAYNEQFF. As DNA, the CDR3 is TGTGCTAGCAGCTGGGGGACTCCGTCGGCCTACAATGAGCAGTTCTTC.

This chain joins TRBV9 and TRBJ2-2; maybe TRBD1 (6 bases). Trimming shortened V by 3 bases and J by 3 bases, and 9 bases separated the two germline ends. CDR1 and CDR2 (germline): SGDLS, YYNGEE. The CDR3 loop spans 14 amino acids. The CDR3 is CASSAPGDTGELFF. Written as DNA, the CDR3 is TGTGCCAGCAGCGCCCCAGGGGACACCGGGGAGCTGTTTTTT.

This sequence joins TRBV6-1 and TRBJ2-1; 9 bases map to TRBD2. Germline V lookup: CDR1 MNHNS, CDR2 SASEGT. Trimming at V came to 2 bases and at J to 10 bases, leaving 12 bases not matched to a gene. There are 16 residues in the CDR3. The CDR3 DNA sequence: TGTGCCAGCAGTGAACGGGCTAGCGGGACCTACCGGGAGCAGTTCTTC. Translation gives CASSERASGTYREQFF.

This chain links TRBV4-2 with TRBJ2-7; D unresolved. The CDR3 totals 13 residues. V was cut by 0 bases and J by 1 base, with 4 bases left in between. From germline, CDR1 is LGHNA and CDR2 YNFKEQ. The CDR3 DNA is TGTGCCAGCAGCCAAGAGAGGTCCTACGAGCAGTACTTC. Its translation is CASSQERSYEQYF.

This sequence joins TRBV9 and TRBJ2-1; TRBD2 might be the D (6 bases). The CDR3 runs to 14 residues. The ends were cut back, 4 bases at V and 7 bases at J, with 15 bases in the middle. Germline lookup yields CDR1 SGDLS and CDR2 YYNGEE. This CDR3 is CASSSLGSRNEQFF. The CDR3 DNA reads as TGTGCCAGCAGCTCACTCGGGAGTCGGAATGAGCAGTTCTTC.

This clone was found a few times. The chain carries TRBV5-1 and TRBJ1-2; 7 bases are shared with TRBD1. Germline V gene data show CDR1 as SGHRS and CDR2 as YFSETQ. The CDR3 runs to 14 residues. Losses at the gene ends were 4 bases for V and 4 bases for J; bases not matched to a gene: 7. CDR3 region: CASSITGDSYGYTF. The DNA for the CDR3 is TGCGCCAGCAGCATTACAGGGGACAGCTATGGCTACACCTTC.

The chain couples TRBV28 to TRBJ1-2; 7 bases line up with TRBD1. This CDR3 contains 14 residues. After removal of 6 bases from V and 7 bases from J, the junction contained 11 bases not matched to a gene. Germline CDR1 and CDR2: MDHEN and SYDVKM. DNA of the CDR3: TGTGCCAGCAGGTCCGCACAGGGGCGGGGTGGCTACACCTTC. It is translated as CASRSAQGRGGYTF.

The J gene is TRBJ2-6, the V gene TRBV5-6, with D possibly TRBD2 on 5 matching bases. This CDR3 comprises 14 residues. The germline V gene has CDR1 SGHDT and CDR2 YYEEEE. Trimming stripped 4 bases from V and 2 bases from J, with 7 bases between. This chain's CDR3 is CASSTGTGANVLTF. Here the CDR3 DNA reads TGTGCCAGCAGCACGGGGACTGGGGCCAACGTCCTGACTTTC.

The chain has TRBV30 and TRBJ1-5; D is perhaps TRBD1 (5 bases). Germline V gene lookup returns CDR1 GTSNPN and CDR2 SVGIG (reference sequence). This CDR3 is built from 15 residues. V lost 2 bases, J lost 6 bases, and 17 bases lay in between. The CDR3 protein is CAWSRGGAEGQPQHF. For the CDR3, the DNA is TGTGCCTGGAGTAGGGGAGGGGCAGAGGGTCAGCCCCAGCATTTT.

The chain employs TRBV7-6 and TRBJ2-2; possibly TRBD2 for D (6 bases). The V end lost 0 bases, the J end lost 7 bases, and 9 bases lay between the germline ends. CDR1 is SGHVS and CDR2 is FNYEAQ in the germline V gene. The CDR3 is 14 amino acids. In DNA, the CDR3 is TGTGCCAGCAGCTTAGCGGGGCGGGGCGGGGAGCTGTTTTTT. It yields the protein CASSLAGRGGELFF.

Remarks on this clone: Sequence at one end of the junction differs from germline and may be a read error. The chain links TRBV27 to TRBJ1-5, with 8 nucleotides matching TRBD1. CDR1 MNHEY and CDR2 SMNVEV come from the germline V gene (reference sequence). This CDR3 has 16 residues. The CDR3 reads CASSLAGQGGRLGIFF. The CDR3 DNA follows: TGTGCCAGCAGTTTGGCTGGACAGGGTGGCCGGTTGGGCATTTTTTTT.

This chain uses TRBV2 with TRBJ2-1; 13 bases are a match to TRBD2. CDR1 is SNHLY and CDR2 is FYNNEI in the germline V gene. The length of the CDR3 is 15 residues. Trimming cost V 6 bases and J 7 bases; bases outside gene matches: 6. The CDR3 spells CASSPGTSGANEQFF. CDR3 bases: TGTGCCAGCAGCCCCGGGACTAGCGGGGCTAATGAGCAGTTCTTC.

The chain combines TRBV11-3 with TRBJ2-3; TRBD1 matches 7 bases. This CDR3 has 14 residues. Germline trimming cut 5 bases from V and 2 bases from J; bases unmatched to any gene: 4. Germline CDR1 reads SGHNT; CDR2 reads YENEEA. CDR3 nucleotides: TGTGCCAGCAGCCCGGGACAGATCACAGATACGCAGTATTTT. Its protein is CASSPGQITDTQYF.

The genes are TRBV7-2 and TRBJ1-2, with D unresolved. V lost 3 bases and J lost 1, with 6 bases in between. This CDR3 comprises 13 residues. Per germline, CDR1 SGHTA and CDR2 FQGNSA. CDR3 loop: CASSFGDNYGYTF. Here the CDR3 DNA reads TGTGCCAGCAGCTTCGGAGATAACTATGGCTACACCTTC.

In nucleotides, the CDR3 is TGTGCCAGCAGTTATGGGCGATACACAGATACGCAGTATTTT. Residues: CASSYGRYTDTQYF. The V gene is TRBV6-5, the J gene TRBJ2-3; D remains ambiguous. V lost 3 bases and J 2 bases, leaving 9 bases between the germline ends. The CDR3 has 14 residues. Germline values: CDR1 MNHEY, CDR2 SVGAGI.

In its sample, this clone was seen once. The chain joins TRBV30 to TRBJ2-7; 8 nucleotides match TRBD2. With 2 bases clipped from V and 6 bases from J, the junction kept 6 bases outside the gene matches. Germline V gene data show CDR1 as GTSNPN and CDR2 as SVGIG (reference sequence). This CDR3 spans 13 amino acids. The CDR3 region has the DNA TGTGCCTGGAGTCAAGGACTAGCTGTCGAGCAGTACTTC. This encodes CAWSQGLAVEQYF.

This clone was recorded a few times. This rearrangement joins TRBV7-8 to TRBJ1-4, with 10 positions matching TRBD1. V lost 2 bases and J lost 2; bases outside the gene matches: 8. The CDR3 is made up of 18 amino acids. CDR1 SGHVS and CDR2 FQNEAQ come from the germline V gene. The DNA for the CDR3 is TGTGCCAGCAGCTTATACCTGGGACAGGGGAGTACTAATGAAAAACTGTTTTTT. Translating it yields CASSLYLGQGSTNEKLFF.

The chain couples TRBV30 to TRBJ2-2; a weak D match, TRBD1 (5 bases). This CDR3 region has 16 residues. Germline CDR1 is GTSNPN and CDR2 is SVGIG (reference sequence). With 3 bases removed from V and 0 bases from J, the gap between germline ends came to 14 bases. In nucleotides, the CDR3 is TGTGCCTGGAGGCATGGGGCCTCCGCGAACACCGGGGAGCTGTTTTTT. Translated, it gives CAWRHGASANTGELFF.

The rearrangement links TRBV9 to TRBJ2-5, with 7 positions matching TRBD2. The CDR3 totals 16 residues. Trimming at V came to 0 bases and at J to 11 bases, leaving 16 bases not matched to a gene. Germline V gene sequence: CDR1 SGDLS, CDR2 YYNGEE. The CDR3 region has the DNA TGTGCCAGCAGCGTAGGGACTAGTGGGGTGGCGGGGCCTCAGTACTTC. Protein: CASSVGTSGVAGPQYF.

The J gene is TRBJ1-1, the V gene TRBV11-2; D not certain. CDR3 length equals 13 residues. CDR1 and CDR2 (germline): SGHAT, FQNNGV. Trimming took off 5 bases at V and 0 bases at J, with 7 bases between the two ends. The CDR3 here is CASSPSLNTEAFF. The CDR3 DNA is TGTGCCAGCAGCCCATCATTGAACACTGAAGCTTTCTTT.

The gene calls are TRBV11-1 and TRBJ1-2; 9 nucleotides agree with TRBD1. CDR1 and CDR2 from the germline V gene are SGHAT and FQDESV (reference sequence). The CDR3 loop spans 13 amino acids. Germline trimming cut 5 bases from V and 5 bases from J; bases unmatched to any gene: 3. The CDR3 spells CASSEDRGYGYTF. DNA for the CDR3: TGTGCCAGCAGCGAGGACAGGGGTTATGGCTACACCTTC.